This TCR beta chain was recorded in a study of blood T cell repertoires in COVID-19. Germline values: CDR1 MNHEY, CDR2 SVGAGI. CDR3 length: 14 residues. J was trimmed by 8 bases and V by 6 bases; bases with no gene match: 6. This clone has just a few counts. Profiling relied on immunoSEQ multiplex PCR, and the TCRdb table lists in-frame clones only, not all of them. The table records 70,000 to 85,000 clones, approximately 86% of them present only once. This TCR came from a woman older than 75 in a cohort sampled during active or convalescent COVID-19. Sample: peripheral blood. The gene calls are TRBV6-5 and TRBJ1-4, with 10 positions matching TRBD1. The CDR3 reads CASRTTGGREKLFF. In DNA form, the CDR3 reads TGTGCCAGCAGGACGACAGGGGGCAGGGAAAAACTGTTTTTT.